These T cell receptor beta chains were read from a single sample in a study of CD8+ T cells in alopecia areata. Repertoires were generated with immunoSEQ multiplex PCR, while TCRdb's copy carries only in-frame clones and drops some. This sample yields some 110,000 clones, of which roughly 63% are seen a single time; roughly 30% belongs to the top ten. The input for sequencing was CD8+ T cells sorted from blood, taken at week 4, from a patient treated with tofacitinib. The receptor source for this set is a human donor with alopecia areata. The CDR3 runs from the conserved cysteine through the conserved F or W. A D gene is named only where the DNA matches it firmly. Rows may omit the clone size; those that give it use once, few, many or a size class.

V	size	D	J	CDR3	DNA
TRBV29-1	few	.	TRBJ2-4	CSVPGNIQYF	TGCAGCGTCCCCGGAAACATTCAGTACTTC
TRBV30	.	.	TRBJ1-2	CAWWLGLGGYTF	TGTGCCTGGTGGTTGGGGCTTGGGGGCTACACCTTC
TRBV7-3	few	.	TRBJ2-6	CASRRVDSGANVLTF	TGTGCCAGCAGGCGCGTTGACTCTGGGGCCAACGTCCTGACTTTC
TRBV30	.	.	TRBJ2-1	CAWSLYRLNEQFF	TGTGCCTGGAGTTTGTACAGGTTAAATGAGCAGTTCTTC
TRBV15	.	.	TRBJ1-5	CATSRGAESGNQPQHF	TGTGCCACCAGCAGAGGGGCAGAGAGCGGCAATCAGCCCCAGCATTTT
TRBV30	.	.	TRBJ1-2	CASPDSRGSNYGYTF	TGTGCCTCACCCGACAGTCGGGGTTCTAACTATGGCTACACCTTC
TRBV30	few	.	TRBJ2-6	CAWSRGAGANVLTF	TGTGCCTGGAGTCGTGGGGCCGGGGCCAACGTCCTGACTTTC
TRBV29-1	.	TRBD2	TRBJ2-5	CSVTLINQPGLASETQYF	TGCAGCGTCACCTTAATAAATCAACCGGGACTAGCGTCGGAGACCCAGTACTTC
TRBV13	few	.	TRBJ2-6	CASSDSGANVLTF	TGTGCCAGCAGCGACTCTGGGGCCAACGTCCTGACTTTC
TRBV6-5	few	TRBD1	TRBJ1-5	CASRAGTGYQPQHF	TGTGCCAGCAGGGCCGGGACAGGGTATCAGCCCCAGCATTTT
TRBV29-1	.	.	TRBJ1-1	CSVPGLTEGHTEAFF	TGCAGCGTCCCCGGATTGACGGAGGGACACACTGAAGCTTTCTTT
TRBV7-2	.	.	TRBJ2-7	CASSLAEGDSYEQYF	TGTGCCAGCAGCTTAGCGGAAGGGGACTCCTACGAGCAGTACTTC
TRBV5-1	.	.	TRBJ2-7	CASSLAQGSKYEQYF	TGCGCCAGCAGCTTGGCCCAGGGGAGTAAGTACGAGCAGTACTTC
TRBV30	few	.	TRBJ1-2	CAWGQTESDYGYTF	TGTGCCTGGGGTCAGACGGAATCTGACTATGGCTACACCTTC
TRBV29-1	.	TRBD1	TRBJ2-7	CSADRGTYEQYF	TGCAGCGCGGACAGGGGTACCTACGAGCAGTACTTC